The entry below gives a single T cell receptor beta chain sequence along with its context. The data are from a study of cytomegalovirus exposure and HLA in healthy donors. The CDR3 runs to 15 residues. Germline assignment: CDR1 SGDLS and CDR2 YYNGEE. V was pared by 0 bases and J by 2 bases, with 9 bases between. The data were produced by immunoSEQ multiplex PCR, yet TCRdb's version contains in-frame clones alone and is incomplete. The sample records around 150,000 clones, 75% to 90% being singletons. The clonotype was recovered from a woman younger than 30 in good health and CMV-seronegative. Sequenced: PBMCs. The chain has TRBV9 and TRBJ2-1; the D gene is possibly TRBD2 (6 bases). CDR3 DNA: TGTGCCAGCAGCGTAGTCAGCGGGCCCTACAATGAGCAGTTCTTC. This gives the protein CASSVVSGPYNEQFF.